This paragraph covers one T cell receptor (beta chain) sequence. The antigen is not known. The CDR3 consists of 15 residues. Per the germline V gene, CDR1 is MNHEY and CDR2 is SVGAGI. Deletions cut 5 bases from V and 1 base from J, with 15 bases between. The assay was run at deep level. TCRdb keeps only in-frame clones here, not all; method: immunoSEQ multiplex PCR. The sample has roughly 2.1 million clones; 85% to 95% are singletons. These data are taken from a study of shared clonotypes between healthy human individuals. Overall study context: Aged between 18 and 49, the donors were a couple of women and a few men.

Broader study findings: The sharing of around 5% of naive CD4 clonotypes was seen across several donors. Larger richness was generally estimated for naive than memory subsets.

Naive CD8 cells lacked CD45RO, underwent positive selection for CCR7 and left out terminally differentiated effector memory CD45RA+ cells. Specimen: naive CD8+ T cells from PBMCs. This clonotype originated in a man between 18 and 35 years old in good health. Some clones in this sample may be carry-over from other donors' samples. The rearrangement joins TRBV6-5 to TRBJ2-7; tentative D call: TRBD2 (5 bases). CDR3 DNA sequence: TGTGCCAGCAGTCCACTCCCTACTAGGTCCTACGAGCAGTACTTC. Translating it yields CASSPLPTRSYEQYF.